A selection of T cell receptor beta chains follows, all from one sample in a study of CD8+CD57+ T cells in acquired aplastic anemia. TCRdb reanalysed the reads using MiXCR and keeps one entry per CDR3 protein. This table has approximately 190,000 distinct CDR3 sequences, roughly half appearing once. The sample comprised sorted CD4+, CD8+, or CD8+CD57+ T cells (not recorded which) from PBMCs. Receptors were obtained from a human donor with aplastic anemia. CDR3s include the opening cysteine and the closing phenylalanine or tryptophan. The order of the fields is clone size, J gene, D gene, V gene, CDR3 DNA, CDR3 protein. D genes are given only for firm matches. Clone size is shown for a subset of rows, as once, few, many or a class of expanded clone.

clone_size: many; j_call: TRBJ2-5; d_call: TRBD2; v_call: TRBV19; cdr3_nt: TGTGCCAGTAGGCCGGCGGGAGGTCTGGAGACCCAGTACTTC; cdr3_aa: CASRPAGGLETQYF
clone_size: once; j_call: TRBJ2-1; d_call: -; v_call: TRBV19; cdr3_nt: TGTGCCAGTAGTATCCGTGGGGGGGCCTCCTGCAATGAGCAGTTCTTC; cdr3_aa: CASSIRGGASCNEQFF
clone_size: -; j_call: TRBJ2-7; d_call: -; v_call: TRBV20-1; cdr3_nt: TGCAGTGCTAGACCCTTCTCTAAAAGCGAGCAGTACTTC; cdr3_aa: CSARPFSKSEQYF
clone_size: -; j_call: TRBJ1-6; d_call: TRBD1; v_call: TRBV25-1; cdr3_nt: TGTGCCAGCTCTCCGACAGGGGACAATTCACCCCTCCACTTT; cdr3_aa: CASSPTGDNSPLHF
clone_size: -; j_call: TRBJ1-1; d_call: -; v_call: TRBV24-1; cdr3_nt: TGTGCCACCAGTGATCCCGCATCGAACACTGAAGCTTTCTTT; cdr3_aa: CATSDPASNTEAFF
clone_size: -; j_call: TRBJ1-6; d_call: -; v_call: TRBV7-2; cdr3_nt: TGTGCCAGCGGCCCCCTTCTTTCACCCCTCCACTTT; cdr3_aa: CASGPLLSPLHF
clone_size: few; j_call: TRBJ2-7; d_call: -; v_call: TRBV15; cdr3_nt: TGTGCCACCAGCAATGGGACCGCCGCCTACGAGCAGTACTTC; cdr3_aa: CATSNGTAAYEQYF
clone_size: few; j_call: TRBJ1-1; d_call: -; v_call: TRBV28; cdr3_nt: TGTGCCAGCACTCAAGGGGGGAAACTTAACACTGAAGCTTTCTTT; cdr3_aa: CASTQGGKLNTEAFF
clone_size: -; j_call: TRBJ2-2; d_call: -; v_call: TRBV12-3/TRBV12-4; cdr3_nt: TGTGCCAGCAGTTTTAGGGGGGGGTCCGGGGAGCTGTTTTTT; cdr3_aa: CASSFRGGSGELFF
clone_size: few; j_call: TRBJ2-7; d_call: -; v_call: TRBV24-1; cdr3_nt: TGTGCCACCAGTGATACCCGAGGCGGCCCGTCCTACGAGCAGTACTTC; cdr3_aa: CATSDTRGGPSYEQYF
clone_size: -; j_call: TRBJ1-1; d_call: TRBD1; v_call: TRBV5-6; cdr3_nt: TGTGCCAGCAGCTCTTTAGGGACAGACACTGAAGCTTTCTTT; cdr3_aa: CASSSLGTDTEAFF
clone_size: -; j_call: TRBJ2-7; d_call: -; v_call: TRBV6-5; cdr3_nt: TGTGCCAGCAGTTACTCGAGGTCTGGGTTCGAGCAGTACTTC; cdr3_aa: CASSYSRSGFEQYF
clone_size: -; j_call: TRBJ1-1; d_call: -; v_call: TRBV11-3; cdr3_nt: TGTGCCAGCAGGCGGGGCAGCACTGAAGCTTTCTTT; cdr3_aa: CASRRGSTEAFF
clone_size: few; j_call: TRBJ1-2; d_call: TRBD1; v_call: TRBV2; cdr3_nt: TGTGCCAGCAGAGCGGGACAGGGGAACGGCTACACCTTC; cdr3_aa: CASRAGQGNGYTF
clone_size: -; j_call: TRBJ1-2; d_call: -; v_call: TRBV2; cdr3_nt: TGTGCCAGCAGTGAATCCTCATATGGCTACACCTTC; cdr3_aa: CASSESSYGYTF
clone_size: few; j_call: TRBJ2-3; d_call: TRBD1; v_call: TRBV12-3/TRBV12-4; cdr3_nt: TGTGCCAGCTATACCTCGAGGGGCAGGGGGCCAGTATCAGATACGCAGTATTTT; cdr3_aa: CASYTSRGRGPVSDTQYF
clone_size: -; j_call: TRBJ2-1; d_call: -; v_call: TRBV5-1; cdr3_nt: TGCGCCAGCATCGCCCCGGGGTCTAGTGCTAATGAGCAGTTCTTC; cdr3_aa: CASIAPGSSANEQFF
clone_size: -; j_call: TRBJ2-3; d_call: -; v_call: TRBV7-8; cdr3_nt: TGTGCTAGCAGCTCCACTCCAACAGATACGCAGTATTTT; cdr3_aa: CASSSTPTDTQYF
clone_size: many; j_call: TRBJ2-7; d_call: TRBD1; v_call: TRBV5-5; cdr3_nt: TGTGCCAGCAGCTCACTGGGACAGGGAAGGAACGAGCAGTACTTC; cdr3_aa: CASSSLGQGRNEQYF
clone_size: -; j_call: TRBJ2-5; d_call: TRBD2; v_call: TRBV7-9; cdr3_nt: TGTGCCAGCAGCTGGCTAGCGGGAGTCGAGACCCAGTACTTC; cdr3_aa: CASSWLAGVETQYF
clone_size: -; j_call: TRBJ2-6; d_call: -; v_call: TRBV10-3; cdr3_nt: TGTGCCATCAGTGGACAGCTATCTGGGGCCAACGTCCTGACTTTC; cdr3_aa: CAISGQLSGANVLTF
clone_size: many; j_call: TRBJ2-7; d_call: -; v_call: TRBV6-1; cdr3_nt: TGTGCCAGCAGTGAAGGGGAGTACAGGGAGCAGTACTTC; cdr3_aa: CASSEGEYREQYF
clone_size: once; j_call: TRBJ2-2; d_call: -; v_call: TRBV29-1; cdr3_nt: TGCAGCGCTATGACGCGGTCCTGGGGGGAGCTGTTTTTT; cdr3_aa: CSAMTRSWGELFF
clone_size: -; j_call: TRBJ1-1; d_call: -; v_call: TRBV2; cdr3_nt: TGTGCCAGCCGAAGGGGGAATGCTTTCTTT; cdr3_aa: CASRRGNAFF
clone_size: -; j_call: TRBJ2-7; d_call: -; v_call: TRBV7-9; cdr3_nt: TGTGCCAGCAGCACGTTAGGCTACGAGCAGTACTTC; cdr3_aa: CASSTLGYEQYF
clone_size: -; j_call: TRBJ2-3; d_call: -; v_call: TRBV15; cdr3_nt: TGTGCCACCAGCAGAGATCGCCGAGACTTCACAGATACGCAGTATTTT; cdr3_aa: CATSRDRRDFTDTQYF
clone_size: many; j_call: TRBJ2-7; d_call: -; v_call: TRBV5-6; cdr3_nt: TGTGCCAGCAGCTTGGGAGCGTTGACCTCCTACGAGCAGTACTTC; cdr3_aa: CASSLGALTSYEQYF
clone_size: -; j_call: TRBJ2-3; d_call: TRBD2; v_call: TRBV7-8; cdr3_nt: TGTGCCAGCAGCTTAGAGGGGACTAGCGGGAGAGTGGATACGCAGTATTTT; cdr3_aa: CASSLEGTSGRVDTQYF
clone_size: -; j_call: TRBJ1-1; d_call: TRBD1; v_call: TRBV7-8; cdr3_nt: TGTGCCAGCAGCGGAGACAGGGAAACTGAAGCTTTCTTT; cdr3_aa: CASSGDRETEAFF
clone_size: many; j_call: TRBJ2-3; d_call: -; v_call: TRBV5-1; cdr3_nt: TGCGCCAGCGGCCGAGGGCTGGATACAGATACGCAGTATTTT; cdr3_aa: CASGRGLDTDTQYF
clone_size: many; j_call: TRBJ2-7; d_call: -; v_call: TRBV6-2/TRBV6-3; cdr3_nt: TGTGCCAGCACCAGCCCTGGACGGCCCTACGAGCAGTACTTC; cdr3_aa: CASTSPGRPYEQYF
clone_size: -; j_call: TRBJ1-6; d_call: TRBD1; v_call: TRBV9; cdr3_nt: TGTGCCAGCGGCGGTCCAGGGGGATTGGATTCACCCCTCCACTTT; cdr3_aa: CASGGPGGLDSPLHF
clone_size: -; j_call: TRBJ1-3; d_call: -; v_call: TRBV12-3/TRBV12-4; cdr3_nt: TGTGCCAGCAGTCCTGTGGCAGGAAACACCATATATTTT; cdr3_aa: CASSPVAGNTIYF
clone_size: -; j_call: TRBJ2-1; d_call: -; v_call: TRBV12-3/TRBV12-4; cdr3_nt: TGTGCCAGCAGTTTAAAACCCCTGGTTTGGTCCTCCTACAATGAGCAGTTCTTC; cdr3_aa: CASSLKPLVWSSYNEQFF
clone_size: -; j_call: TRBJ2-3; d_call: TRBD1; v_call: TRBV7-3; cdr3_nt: TGTGCCAGCAGCTCAACAGGGGGCGTCGAAGATACGCAGTATTTT; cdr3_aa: CASSSTGGVEDTQYF
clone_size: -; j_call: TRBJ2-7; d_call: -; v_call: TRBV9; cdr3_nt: TGTGCCAGCAGCCCCCGTGACACCGAGCAGTACTTC; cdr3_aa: CASSPRDTEQYF
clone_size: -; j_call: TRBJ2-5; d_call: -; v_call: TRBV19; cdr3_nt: TGTGCCAGTAGTATGGGCGTTGCGGAGACCCAGTACTTC; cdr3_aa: CASSMGVAETQYF
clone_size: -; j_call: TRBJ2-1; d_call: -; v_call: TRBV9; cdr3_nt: TGTGCCAGCAGCTCAGGGGCCGGTCCCTACAATGAGCAGTTCTTC; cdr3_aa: CASSSGAGPYNEQFF
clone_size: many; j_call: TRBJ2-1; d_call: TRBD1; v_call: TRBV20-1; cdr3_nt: TGCAGTGCTAAACTCGAGACAGGGGACAATGAGCAGTTCTTC; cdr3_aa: CSAKLETGDNEQFF
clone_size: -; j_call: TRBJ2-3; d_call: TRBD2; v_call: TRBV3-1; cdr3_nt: TGTGCCAGCAGCCCTAGCGGGAGCAGCACAGATACGCAGTATTTT; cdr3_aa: CASSPSGSSTDTQYF
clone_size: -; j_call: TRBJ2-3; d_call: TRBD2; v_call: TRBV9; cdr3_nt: TGTGCCAGCAGCCCCCTAGCGGGAGCCACAGATACGCAGTATTTT; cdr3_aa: CASSPLAGATDTQYF
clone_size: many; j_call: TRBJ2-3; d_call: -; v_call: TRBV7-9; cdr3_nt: TGTGCCAGTAGTACCGGTAGGCTTGCAGATACGCAGTATTTT; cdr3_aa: CASSTGRLADTQYF
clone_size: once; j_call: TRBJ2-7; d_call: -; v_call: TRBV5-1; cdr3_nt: TGCGCCAGCAGCTTGCGGGGGCTCGACGAGCAGTACTTC; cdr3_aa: CASSLRGLDEQYF